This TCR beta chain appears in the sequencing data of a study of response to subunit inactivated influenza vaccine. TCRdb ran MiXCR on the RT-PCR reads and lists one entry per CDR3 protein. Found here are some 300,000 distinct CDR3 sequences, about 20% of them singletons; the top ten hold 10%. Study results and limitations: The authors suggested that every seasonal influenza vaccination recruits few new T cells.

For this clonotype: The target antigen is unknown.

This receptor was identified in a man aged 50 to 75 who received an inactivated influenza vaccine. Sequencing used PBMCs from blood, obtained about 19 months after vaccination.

DNA for the CDR3: TGCGCCAGCAGCCCCCTCGGTTCTGCAGGGAGAGGTGATGGCTACACCTTC. It translates to CASSPLGSAGRGDGYTF. The chain couples TRBV5-1 to TRBJ1-2, with a possible D match to TRBD1 (5 bases). With 4 bases removed from V and 6 bases from J, the gap between germline ends came to 25 bases. This CDR3 spans 17 amino acids. Per germline, CDR1 SGHRS and CDR2 YFSETQ.